This entry features one TCR beta chain sequence. Its antigen is not known. The data derive from a study of T cells expressing NK-cell markers. General observations from the study: Evidence did not settle whether expanded NKG2C+ T cell clones targeted HCMV. Several of the donors carried dominant NKG2C+ clonotypes that took up roughly 1.0-8% of their CD8+ T cells.

Synthesis of TCR beta cDNA relied on 5'RACE template switching carrying UMIs. Following a re-call of the 5' RACE reads, TCRdb has one entry per CDR3 protein and lacks DNA. The ten top clones account for approximately 1.4%, within a sample of about 460,000 distinct CDR3 sequences. This sequence was found in a woman between 45 and 60 years old in good health. The sequenced sample was blood T cells: a sorted CD56 or NKG2C T cell subset, CD4+ or CD8+ T cells, or bulk PBMC T cells (not recorded which).

CDR3 in amino acids: CASSFQGARSPLHF. The V gene is TRBV12-3 or TRBV12-4, the J gene TRBJ1-6; TCRdb's D gene call, TRBD1, goes unchecked for lack of DNA. The length of the CDR3 is 14 residues.